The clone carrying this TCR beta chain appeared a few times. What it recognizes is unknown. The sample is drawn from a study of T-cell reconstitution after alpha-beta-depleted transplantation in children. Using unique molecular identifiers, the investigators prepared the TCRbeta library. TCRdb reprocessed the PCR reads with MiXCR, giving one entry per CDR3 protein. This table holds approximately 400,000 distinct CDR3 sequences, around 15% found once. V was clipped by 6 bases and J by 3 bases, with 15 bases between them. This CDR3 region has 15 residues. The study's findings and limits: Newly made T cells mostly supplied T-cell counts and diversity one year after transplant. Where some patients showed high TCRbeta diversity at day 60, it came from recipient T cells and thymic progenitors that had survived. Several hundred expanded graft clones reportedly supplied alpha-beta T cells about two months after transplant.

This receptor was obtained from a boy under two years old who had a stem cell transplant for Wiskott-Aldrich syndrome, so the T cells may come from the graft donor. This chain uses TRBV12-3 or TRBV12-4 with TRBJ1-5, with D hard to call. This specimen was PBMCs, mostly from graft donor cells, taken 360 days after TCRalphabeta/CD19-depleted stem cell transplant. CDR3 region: CASSPETVHNQPQHF. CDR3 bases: TGTGCCAGCAGCCCGGAGACCGTACACAATCAGCCCCAGCATTTT.